Sequencing of this T cell receptor beta chain was carried out in a study of response to subunit inactivated influenza vaccine. TCRdb re-called the RT-PCR reads through MiXCR, storing one row per CDR3 protein. This repertoire shows around 750,000 distinct CDR3 sequences, around 20% found once; its top ten account for approximately 10%. This CDR3 region has 17 residues. Per the germline V gene, CDR1 is LNHNV and CDR2 is YYDKDF (reference sequence). The germline V and J ends were trimmed by 0 bases and 6 bases, with 18 bases remaining between them. This TCR was recovered from a man aged 50-59 years who received an inactivated influenza vaccine. Sample: PBMCs from blood, taken 5 days after vaccination. The gene calls are TRBV15 and TRBJ2-1, with D possibly TRBD2 on 5 matching bases. The CDR3 DNA sequence: TGTGCCACCAGCAGAGATATTGGGGAGTTCCCCCCCAATGAGCAGTTCTTC. It is translated as CATSRDIGEFPPNEQFF.